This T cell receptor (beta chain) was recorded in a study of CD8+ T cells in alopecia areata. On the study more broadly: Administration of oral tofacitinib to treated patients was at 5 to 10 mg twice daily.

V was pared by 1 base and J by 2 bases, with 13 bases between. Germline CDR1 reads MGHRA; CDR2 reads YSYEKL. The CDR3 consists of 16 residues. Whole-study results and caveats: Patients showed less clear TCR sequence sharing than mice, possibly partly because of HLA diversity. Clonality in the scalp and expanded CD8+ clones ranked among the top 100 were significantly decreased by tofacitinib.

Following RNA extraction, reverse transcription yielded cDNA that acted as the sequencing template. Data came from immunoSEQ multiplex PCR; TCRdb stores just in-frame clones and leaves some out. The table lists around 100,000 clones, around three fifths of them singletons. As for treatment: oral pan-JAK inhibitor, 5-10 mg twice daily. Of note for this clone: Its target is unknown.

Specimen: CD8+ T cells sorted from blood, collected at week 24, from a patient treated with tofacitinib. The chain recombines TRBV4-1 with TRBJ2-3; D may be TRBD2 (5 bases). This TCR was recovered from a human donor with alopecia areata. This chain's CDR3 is CASSQGSEGATDTQYF. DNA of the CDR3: TGCGCCAGCAGCCAAGGTTCTGAGGGAGCCACAGATACGCAGTATTTT.